This record covers a single T cell receptor (beta chain). What antigen it recognizes has not been identified. Base qualities are missing; no much larger clone stands one base away. The donors were included in the validation cohort of approximately 130 subjects, a group kept apart from the roughly 680-subject first cohort. The entry originates in a study of cytomegalovirus exposure and HLA in healthy donors (dated by TCRdb to about 2017). Regarding the study in general: The roughly 700 repertoires of the first cohort and the 95 to 150 validation repertoires were produced on the same platform, according to a later analysis. The study combined high-throughput TCR immunosequencing, statistical association of individual TCRs with disease status, and machine learning to predict cytomegalovirus infection status. A separate validation cohort of over a hundred different subjects was used in addition to the approximately 640-subject first cohort. The study aimed to test whether cataloging public T cell receptors could reveal signatures of past pathogen exposure. The research as a whole found: In both the original and validation cohorts, the classifier was reported to diagnose cytomegalovirus status with high specificity and sensitivity. The validation cohort had no HLA typing available for a later analysis, so co-occurrence within that cohort was assessed over all 130 or so repertoires. The study gave a list of under 200 TCR beta chains associated with cytomegalovirus. According to the authors, the approach could potentially be generalized to other disease states and immunological phenotypes. In vitro tests confirmed that three of the cytomegalovirus-associated TCR beta chains recognize cytomegalovirus antigens. While some public TCRs were present in many individuals, most TCR sequences turned up only very rarely across donors. Subsequent analysis determined that TCRs grouped into clusters in the first cohort also showed a tendency toward co-occurrence across the 120 validation repertoires, and 85% to 95% of cluster scores exceeded 0.

Libraries were built with the immunoSEQ multiplex PCR assay. From the authors' description of their analysis: A statistical classification framework was built for diagnosing cytomegalovirus status from the catalog of TCR beta chain sequences. As stored in TCRdb, this immuneACCESS dataset retains in-frame rearrangements with V and J assigned. A fraction of the clones does not appear; measured against another copy, unresolved V genes explain less than half of the discrepancy, and the remainder lacks a known reason. For V, J and clone size, that table is used; D and trimming come from the DNA. The sample includes 80,000 to 100,000 clones, with 87% observed a single time. 3.9% of the sample belongs to the ten largest clones. This clonotype was obtained from a woman aged 25 to 45 in good health and CMV-seronegative. The sample consisted of PBMCs.

The CDR3 reads CASSLAGNSNQPQHF. At the DNA level, the sequence is TGTGCCAGCAGCTTGGCGGGGAACAGCAATCAGCCCCAGCATTTT. Rearrangement joined TRBV5-4 to TRBJ1-5; the D gene is unclear. Spanning cysteine to phenylalanine, the CDR3 consists of 15 amino acids. Of the read, only the CDR3 DNA is kept; its 45 bases are in frame from base 1. CDR1 and CDR2, per the germline V gene (reference sequence), are SGHNT and YYREEE. V is cut by 0 bases and J by 1 base, and the space between the germline ends is 8 bases.